The entry below describes one T cell receptor (beta chain). The antigen remains undetermined. The data stem from a study of graft-versus-host responses after intestinal transplantation. General observations from the study: Across patients carrying graft-donor T cell macrochimerism, allografts held high graft-versus-host to host-versus-graft clonal ratios.

The length of the CDR3 is 13 residues. CDR1 is LNHNV, CDR2 YYDKDF, per germline (reference sequence). Trimming removed 5 bases from V and 3 bases from J, with 10 bases in between. This table comes from immunoSEQ multiplex PCR, and its TCRdb copy is limited to in-frame clones, with some not included. The data contain tens of thousands of clones, around 91% of them singletons. The receptor was isolated from a human patient who received an intestinal transplant, so some T cells may come from the graft donor. The rearrangement joins TRBV15 to TRBJ2-5, with D tentatively TRBD1 or TRBD2 (5 bases each). The sample was PBMCs, taken 118 to 130 days after intestinal transplantation. CDR3 in amino acids: CATSDGTEETQYF. In DNA, the CDR3 is TGTGCCACCAGCGATGGGACGGAAGAGACCCAGTACTTC.